What follows describes a single T cell receptor (beta chain). As yet, its antigen is unknown. The authors ran a second PCR of about 7 to 11 cycles using a sample-barcoded 5' primer and a J-beta primer mix. Each single sample gave us at least 2.5 million CDR3-containing paired-end reads. TCRdb re-derived calls from the 5' RACE reads in MiXCR, one entry per CDR3 protein. Of 1.8 million or so distinct CDR3 sequences listed, 35% to 50% are singletons. These data belong to a study of blood T cells in healthy people across ages. Study context: Template switching retrieved approximately one barcoded beta molecule for each two T cells.

Notes on the study in general: TCR beta diversity was tightly associated with the proportion of naive T cells.

The TCR was taken from a human donor in good health. Source material: blood.

CDR3 bases: TGTGCCACCAGCAGAGATCCCTCCGCGGGACGGGTCGGGGAGCTGTTTTTT. This gives the protein CATSRDPSAGRVGELFF. This chain connects TRBV15 to TRBJ2-2, with a possible D match to TRBD2 (6 bases). The germline CDR1 and CDR2 sequences are LNHNV and YYDKDF (reference sequence). The CDR3 sequence is 17 residues long. The germline V and J ends were trimmed by 0 bases and 7 bases, with 18 bases remaining between them.